This passage covers 9 T cell receptor beta chains from one sample sequenced in a study of blood T cell repertoires in COVID-19. The assay was immunoSEQ multiplex PCR, and TCRdb's table has in-frame clones only and misses some. The data hold approximately 83,000 clones, with approximately 80% observed a single time. The specimen sequenced was peripheral blood. These receptors came from a man in his fifties with acute or convalescent COVID-19.

The rearrangement links TRBV18 to TRBJ2-7; TRBD2 aligns across 7 bases. The J segment lost 6 bases and the V segment lost 4 bases, leaving 3 bases of the junction unmatched. CDR1 and CDR2 from the germline V gene are KGHSH and LQKENI. The CDR3 has 12 amino acids. CDR3 bases: TGTGCCAGCTCACTACGGGAGGTCGAGCAGTACTTC. Translating gives CASSLREVEQYF.

The V call is TRBV7-2, the J call TRBJ2-5; D possibly corresponds to TRBD2 (5 bases). V was shortened by 6 bases and J by 4 bases, with 15 bases between the two germline ends. Per the germline V gene, CDR1 is SGHTA and CDR2 is FQGNSA. CDR3 length: 14 amino acids. CDR3 nucleotides: TGTGCCAGCAGAAGAGGGAGTTCGGGAGAGACCCAGTACTTC. Translated, it gives CASRRGSSGETQYF. Filled out from reference TRBV7-2 and TRBJ2-5, the complete variable domain reads GAGVSQSPSNKVTEKGKDVELRCDPISGHTALYWYRQSLGQGLEFLIYFQGNSAPDKSGLPSDRFSAERTGGSVSTLTIQRTQQEDSAVYLCASRRGSSGETQYFGPGTRLLVL.

This CDR3 is CASSQVVSGLAGVSSYEQYF. The CDR3 coding sequence is TGTGCCAGCAGCCAAGTTGTTTCGGGACTAGCGGGAGTGTCATCCTACGAGCAGTACTTC. This chain connects TRBV14 to TRBJ2-7; 14 positions match TRBD2. The V gene end was trimmed by 1 base and the J gene end by 1 base; junction bases not matched to a gene: 12. The CDR3 is 20 residues long. Germline V CDR1 and CDR2: SGHDN, FVKESK.

CDR3 loop: CASSPDRTLYEQYF. The CDR3 nucleotides are TGTGCCAGCTCACCCGACAGAACCCTCTACGAGCAGTACTTC. The chain carries TRBV18 and TRBJ2-7, with a tentative D call TRBD1 (5 bases). Trimming removed 3 bases at V and 3 bases at J, with 12 bases between. From germline, CDR1 is KGHSH and CDR2 LQKENI. CDR3 length: 14 residues.

The chain carries TRBV2 and TRBJ1-6; perhaps TRBD1 as D (5 bases). CDR1 and CDR2 from the germline V gene are SNHLY and FYNNEI. The CDR3 loop spans 16 amino acids. Trimming removed 1 base from V and 0 bases from J, with 7 bases in between. The CDR3: CASSEGTGSYNSPLHF. The CDR3 coding sequence is TGTGCCAGCAGTGAAGGCACAGGCTCCTATAATTCACCCCTCCACTTT.

This chain links TRBV18 with TRBJ1-1; D is perhaps TRBD1 (5 bases). CDR3 length: 14 amino acids. CDR1 is KGHSH and CDR2 is LQKENI in the germline V gene. V gave up 3 bases and J gave up 2 bases, with 10 bases separating them. This CDR3 reads CASSPAQVNTEAFF. CDR3 sequence (DNA): TGTGCCAGCTCACCGGCACAGGTTAACACTGAAGCTTTCTTT.

V and J are TRBV5-6 and TRBJ2-5, with 13 bases that match TRBD2. J gave up 3 bases and V 3 bases, and 8 bases lay outside the gene matches. This CDR3 is 17 amino acids long. Germline V gene sequence: CDR1 SGHDT, CDR2 YYEEEE. The CDR3, as DNA: TGTGCCAGCAGCTCCAGGACTAGCGGGAGAGGGGAAGAGACCCAGTACTTC. This encodes CASSSRTSGRGEETQYF.

The chain combines TRBV5-5 with TRBJ2-2; D is possibly TRBD1 (6 bases). Per the germline V gene, CDR1 is SGHKS and CDR2 is YYEKEE (reference sequence). V lost 1 base and J 8 bases, leaving 12 bases between the germline ends. The CDR3 consists of 14 residues. CDR3 coding DNA: TGTGCCAGCAGCTTGAATCTCGGGACAGGGGAGCTGTTTTTT. Translating gives CASSLNLGTGELFF.

This chain uses TRBV25-1 with TRBJ2-1; the match to TRBD1 covers 9 bases. The ends lost 8 bases at V and 11 bases at J; junction bases unmatched: 10. Germline assignment: CDR1 MGHDK and CDR2 SYGVNS. CDR3 length: 13 residues. The CDR3 DNA is TGTGCCAGCCTACAATCCGGGACAGGGCAGCAGTTCTTC. This encodes CASLQSGTGQQFF.